This TCR beta chain was recorded in a study of post-analysis software for immune sequencing data. Across the whole study: Relapsing-remitting, secondary progressive and progressive-relapsing forms of multiple sclerosis all featured among disease courses.

The length of the CDR3 is 17 residues. The germline gives CDR1 PRHDT, CDR2 FYEKMQ (reference sequence). Study-level points and caveats: Diversity measured as normalized Chao1 was significantly lower in multiple sclerosis patients than in controls. In patients, four to six TRBV segments were more frequent than in controls, with TRBV5-6, TRBV5-1 and TRBV20-1 among them.

Notes on this clonotype: Its specificity is unknown. One end of the junction varies from germline; a read error may be responsible.

The authors incorporated unique molecular identifiers into the TCR beta cDNA libraries. TCRdb reanalysed the PCR reads using MiXCR and keeps one entry per CDR3 protein. The sample includes hundreds of thousands of distinct CDR3 sequences, over 45% of them seen just once. V is TRBV13 and J is TRBJ1-2; 7 bases agree with TRBD1. The sequenced sample consisted of blood. This TCR derives from a girl aged 2-10 years with multiple sclerosis. CDR3 coding DNA: TGTGCCAGCAGCTTAGGCCTATCACAGGGGACCAACTATGGCTACACTTTC. Protein sequence: CASSLGLSQGTNYGYTF.